This TCR beta chain was obtained from a study of shared clonotypes between healthy human individuals. Sequencing used immunoSEQ multiplex PCR; TCRdb keeps in-frame clones, though not all of them. The table records about 1.5 million clones, around 98% of them present only once. V was pared by 6 bases and J by 1 base, with 4 bases of the junction left unmatched. Germline V gene lookup returns CDR1 MRHNA and CDR2 SNTAGT. CDR3 length: 14 residues. This TCR was sampled from a man aged 25 to 40 in good health. Input material: naive CD4+ T cells sorted from blood. Noted subset: CD45RA+ positively selected. The chain employs TRBV6-4 and TRBJ1-1; 8 bases are a match to TRBD1. DNA of the CDR3: TGTGCCAGCAGAGGACAGGGCCAGAACACTGAAGCTTTCTTT. Its translation is CASRGQGQNTEAFF.